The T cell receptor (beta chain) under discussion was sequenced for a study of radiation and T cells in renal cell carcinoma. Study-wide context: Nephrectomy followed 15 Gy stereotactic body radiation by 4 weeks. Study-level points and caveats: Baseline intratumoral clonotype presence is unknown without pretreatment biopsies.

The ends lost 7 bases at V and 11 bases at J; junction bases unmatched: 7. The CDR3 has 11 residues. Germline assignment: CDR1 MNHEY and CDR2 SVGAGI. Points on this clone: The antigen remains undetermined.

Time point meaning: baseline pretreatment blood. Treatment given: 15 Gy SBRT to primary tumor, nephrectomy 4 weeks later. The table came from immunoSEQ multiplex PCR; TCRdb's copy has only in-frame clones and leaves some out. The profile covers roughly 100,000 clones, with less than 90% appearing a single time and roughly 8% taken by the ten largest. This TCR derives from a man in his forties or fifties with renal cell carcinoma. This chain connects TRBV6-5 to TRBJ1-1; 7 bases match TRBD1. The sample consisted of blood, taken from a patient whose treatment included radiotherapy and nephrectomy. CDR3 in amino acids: CASKRTGDAFF. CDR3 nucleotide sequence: TGTGCCAGCAAAAGAACAGGGGATGCTTTCTTT.